This TCR beta chain was sequenced during a study of identical twins. General study findings and limits: Those out-of-frame alpha sequences shared by twins showed an excess of low generation probability.

This clonotype came up many times. Its antigen is undetermined. CDR1 and CDR2 (germline): SGHDN, FVKESK. Trimming stripped 1 base from V and 6 bases from J, with 16 bases between. CDR3 size: 16 residues. Donors uniformly comprised healthy Caucasians. The cDNA had a unique molecular identifier and a template-switch universal primer site. Via MiXCR, TCRdb re-called the 5' RACE reads, giving one row per CDR3 protein. The repertoire includes 200,000 to 250,000 distinct CDR3 sequences, about 13% of them detected once, and approximately 4% sits in the top ten. These same data were also listed under a study on yellow fever vaccine responses in identical twins. That paper notes: Each twin's T cell response to the vaccine was reported to look partly convergent and partly personalized.

This chain connects TRBV14 to TRBJ2-1, with D uncertain. The specimen sequenced was memory (CD45RO+) T cells sorted from blood. This receptor was taken from a woman aged 18 to 35 in good health. In nucleotides, the CDR3 is TGTGCCAGCAGCCAAGGTTTCACTGCCGGAGTCAATGAGCAGTTCTTC. The encoded protein is CASSQGFTAGVNEQFF.